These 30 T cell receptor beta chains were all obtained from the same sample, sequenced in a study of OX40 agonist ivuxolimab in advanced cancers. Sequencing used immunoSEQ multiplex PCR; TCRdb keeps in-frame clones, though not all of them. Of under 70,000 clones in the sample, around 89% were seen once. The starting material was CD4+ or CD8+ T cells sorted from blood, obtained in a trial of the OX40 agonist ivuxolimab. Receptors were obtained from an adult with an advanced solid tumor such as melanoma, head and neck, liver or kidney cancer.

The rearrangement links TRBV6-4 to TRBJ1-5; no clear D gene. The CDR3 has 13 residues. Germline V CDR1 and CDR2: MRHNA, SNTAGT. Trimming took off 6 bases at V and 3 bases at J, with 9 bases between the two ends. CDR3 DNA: TGTGCCAGCAGCGAACAATACAATCAGCCCCAGCATTTT. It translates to CASSEQYNQPQHF.

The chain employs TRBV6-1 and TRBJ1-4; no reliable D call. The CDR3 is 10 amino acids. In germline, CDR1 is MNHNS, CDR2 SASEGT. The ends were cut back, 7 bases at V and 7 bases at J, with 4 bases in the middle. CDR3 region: CASTGEKLFF. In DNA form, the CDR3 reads TGTGCCAGCACTGGTGAAAAACTGTTTTTT.

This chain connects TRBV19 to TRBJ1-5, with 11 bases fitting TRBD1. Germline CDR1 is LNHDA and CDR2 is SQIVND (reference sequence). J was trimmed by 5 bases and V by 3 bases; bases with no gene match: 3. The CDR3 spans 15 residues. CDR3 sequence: CASSIGTGGYQPQHF. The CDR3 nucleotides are TGTGCCAGTAGTATCGGGACAGGGGGATATCAGCCCCAGCATTTT.

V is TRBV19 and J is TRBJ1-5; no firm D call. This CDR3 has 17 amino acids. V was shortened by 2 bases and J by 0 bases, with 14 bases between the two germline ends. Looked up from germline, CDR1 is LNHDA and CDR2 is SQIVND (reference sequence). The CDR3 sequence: CASSIRKSSNSNQPQHF. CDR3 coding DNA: TGTGCCAGTAGTATAAGAAAGTCGTCAAATAGCAATCAGCCCCAGCATTTT.

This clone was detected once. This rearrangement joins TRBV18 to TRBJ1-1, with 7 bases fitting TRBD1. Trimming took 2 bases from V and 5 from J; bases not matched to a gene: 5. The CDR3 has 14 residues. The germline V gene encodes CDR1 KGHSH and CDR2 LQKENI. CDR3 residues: CASSPSTGHTEAFF. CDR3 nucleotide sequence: TGTGCCAGCTCACCATCGACAGGGCATACTGAAGCTTTCTTT. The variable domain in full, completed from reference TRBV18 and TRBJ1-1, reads NAGVMQNPRHLVRRRGQEARLRCSPMKGHSHVYWYRQLPEEGLKFMVYLQKENIIDESGMPKERFSAEFPKEGPSILRIQQVVRGDSAAYFCASSPSTGHTEAFFGQGTRLTVV.

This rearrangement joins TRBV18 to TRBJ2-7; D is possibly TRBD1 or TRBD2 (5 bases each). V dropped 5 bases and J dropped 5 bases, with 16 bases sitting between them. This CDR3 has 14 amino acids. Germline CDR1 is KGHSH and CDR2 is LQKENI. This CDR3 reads CASSEGSGTHEQYF. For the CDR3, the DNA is TGTGCCAGCTCAGAGGGGTCAGGGACCCACGAGCAGTACTTC.

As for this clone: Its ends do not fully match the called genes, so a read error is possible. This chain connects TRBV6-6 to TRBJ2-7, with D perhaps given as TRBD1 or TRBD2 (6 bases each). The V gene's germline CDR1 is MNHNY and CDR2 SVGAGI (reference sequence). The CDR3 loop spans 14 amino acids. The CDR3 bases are TGTGCCGGCAGTTATGGGGGGCCAACCTACGAGCAGTACTTC. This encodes CAGSYGGPTYEQYF.

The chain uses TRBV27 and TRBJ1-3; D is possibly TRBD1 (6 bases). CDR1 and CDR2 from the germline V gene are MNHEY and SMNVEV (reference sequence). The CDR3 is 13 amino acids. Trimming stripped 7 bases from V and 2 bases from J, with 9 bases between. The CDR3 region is CASTTGTGNTIYF. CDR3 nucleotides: TGTGCCAGCACAACAGGGACTGGAAACACCATATATTTT.

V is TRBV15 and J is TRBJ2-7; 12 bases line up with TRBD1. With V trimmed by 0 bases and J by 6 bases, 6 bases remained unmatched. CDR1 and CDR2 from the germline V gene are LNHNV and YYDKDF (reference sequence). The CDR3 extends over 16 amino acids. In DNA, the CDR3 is TGTGCCACCAGCAGAGATCCGGGGACAGGGGGCGGCGAGCAGTACTTC. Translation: CATSRDPGTGGGEQYF.

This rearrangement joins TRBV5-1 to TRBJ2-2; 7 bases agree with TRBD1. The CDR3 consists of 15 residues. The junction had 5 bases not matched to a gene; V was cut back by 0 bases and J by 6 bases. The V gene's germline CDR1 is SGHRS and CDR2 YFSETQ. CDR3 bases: TGCGCCAGCAGCTTGGAGGGGGCCAACTCCGGGGAGCTGTTTTTT. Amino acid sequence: CASSLEGANSGELFF.

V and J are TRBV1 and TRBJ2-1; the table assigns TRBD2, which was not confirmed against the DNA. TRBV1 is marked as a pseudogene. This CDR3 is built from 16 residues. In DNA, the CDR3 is TGCACCAGCAGCCAAGCTATCAGCGGGATCAACAATGAGCAGTTCTTC. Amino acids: CTSSQAISGINNEQFF.

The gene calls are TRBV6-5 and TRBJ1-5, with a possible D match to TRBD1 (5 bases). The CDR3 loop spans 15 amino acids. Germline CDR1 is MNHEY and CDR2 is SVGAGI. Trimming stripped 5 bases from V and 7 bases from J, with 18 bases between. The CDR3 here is CASSATGPRSQPQHF. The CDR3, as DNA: TGTGCCAGCAGTGCCACGGGACCTAGGTCCCAGCCCCAGCATTTT.

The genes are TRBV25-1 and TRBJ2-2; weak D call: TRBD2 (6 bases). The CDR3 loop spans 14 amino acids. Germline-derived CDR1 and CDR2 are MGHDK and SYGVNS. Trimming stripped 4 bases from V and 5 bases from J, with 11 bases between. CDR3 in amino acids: CASSARDSTGELFF. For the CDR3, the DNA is TGTGCCAGCAGTGCTCGGGACTCTACCGGGGAGCTGTTTTTT.

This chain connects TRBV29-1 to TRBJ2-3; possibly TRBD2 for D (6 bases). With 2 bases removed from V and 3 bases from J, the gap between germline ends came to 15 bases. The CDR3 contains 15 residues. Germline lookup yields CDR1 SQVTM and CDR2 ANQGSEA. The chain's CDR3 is CSVERMVAATDTQYF. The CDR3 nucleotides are TGCAGCGTTGAAAGGATGGTAGCGGCTACAGATACGCAGTATTTT.

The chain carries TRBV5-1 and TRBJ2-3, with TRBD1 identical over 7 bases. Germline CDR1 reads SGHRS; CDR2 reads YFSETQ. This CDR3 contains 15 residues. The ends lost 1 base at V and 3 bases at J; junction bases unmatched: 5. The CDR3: CASSLRAGGTDTQYF. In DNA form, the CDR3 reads TGCGCCAGCAGCTTGAGGGCAGGGGGTACAGATACGCAGTATTTT.

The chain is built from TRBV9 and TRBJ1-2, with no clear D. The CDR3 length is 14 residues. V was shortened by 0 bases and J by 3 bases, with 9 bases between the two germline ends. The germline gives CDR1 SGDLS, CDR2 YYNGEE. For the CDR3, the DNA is TGTGCCAGCAGCGTAGGTAGTCAGGACTATGGCTACACCTTC. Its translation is CASSVGSQDYGYTF.

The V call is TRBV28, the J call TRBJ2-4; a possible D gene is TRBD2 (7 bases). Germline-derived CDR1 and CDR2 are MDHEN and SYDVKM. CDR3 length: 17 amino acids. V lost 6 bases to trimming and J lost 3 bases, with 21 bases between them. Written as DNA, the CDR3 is TGTGCCAGCAGCCACGCCTCGGGGGGCAAGGACAAAAACATTCAGTACTTC. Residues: CASSHASGGKDKNIQYF.

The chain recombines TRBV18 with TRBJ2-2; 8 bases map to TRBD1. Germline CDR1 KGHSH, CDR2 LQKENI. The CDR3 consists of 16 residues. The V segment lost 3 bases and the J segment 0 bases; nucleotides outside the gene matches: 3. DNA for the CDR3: TGTGCCAGCTCACCGTGGACAGGGTCGAACACCGGGGAGCTGTTTTTT. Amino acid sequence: CASSPWTGSNTGELFF.

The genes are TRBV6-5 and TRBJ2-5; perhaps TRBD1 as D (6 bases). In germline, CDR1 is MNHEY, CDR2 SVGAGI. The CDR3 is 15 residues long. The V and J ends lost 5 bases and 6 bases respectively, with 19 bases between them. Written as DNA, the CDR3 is TGTGCCAGCAGTCAGGACAGCAGCGTGAGAAAGACCCAGTACTTC. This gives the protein CASSQDSSVRKTQYF.

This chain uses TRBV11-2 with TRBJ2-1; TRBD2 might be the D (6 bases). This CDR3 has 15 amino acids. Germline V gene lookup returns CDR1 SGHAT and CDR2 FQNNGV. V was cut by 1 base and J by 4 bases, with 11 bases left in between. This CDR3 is CASSLVVGTYNEQFF. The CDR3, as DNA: TGTGCCAGCAGCTTAGTAGTCGGGACTTACAATGAGCAGTTCTTC.

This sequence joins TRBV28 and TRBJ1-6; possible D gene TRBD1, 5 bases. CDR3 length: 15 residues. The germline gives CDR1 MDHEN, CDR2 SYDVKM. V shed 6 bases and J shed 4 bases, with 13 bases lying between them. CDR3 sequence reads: CASRAQAVYNSPLHF. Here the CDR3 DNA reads TGTGCCAGCAGAGCACAGGCAGTTTATAATTCACCCCTCCACTTT.

The CDR3, as DNA: TGTGCCACCAGCTCACCCTTACGAGAGACCCAGTACTTC. It encodes CATSSPLRETQYF. The rearrangement links TRBV15 to TRBJ2-5, with D uncertain. The V and J ends lost 5 bases and 4 bases respectively, with 11 bases between them. This CDR3 is 13 amino acids long. Germline V lookup: CDR1 LNHNV, CDR2 YYDKDF (reference sequence).

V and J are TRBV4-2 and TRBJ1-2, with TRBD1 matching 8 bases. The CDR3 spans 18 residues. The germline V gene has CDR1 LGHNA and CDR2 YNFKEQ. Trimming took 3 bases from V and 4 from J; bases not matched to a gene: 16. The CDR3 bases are TGTGCCAGCAGCCAGATAGTCAGGGGGCAGCCAATGAGCTATGGCTACACCTTC. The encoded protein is CASSQIVRGQPMSYGYTF.

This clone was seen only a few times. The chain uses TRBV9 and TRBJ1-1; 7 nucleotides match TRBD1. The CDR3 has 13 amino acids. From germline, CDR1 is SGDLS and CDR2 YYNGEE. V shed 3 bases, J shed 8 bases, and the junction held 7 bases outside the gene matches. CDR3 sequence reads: CASSGLGDREAFF. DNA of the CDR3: TGTGCCAGCAGCGGTTTAGGGGACAGAGAAGCTTTCTTT.

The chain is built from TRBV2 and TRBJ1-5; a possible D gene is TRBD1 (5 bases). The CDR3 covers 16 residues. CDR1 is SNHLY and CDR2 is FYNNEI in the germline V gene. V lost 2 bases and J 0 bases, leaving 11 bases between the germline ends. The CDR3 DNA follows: TGTGCCAGCAGTGAATCTCCGAGGGGTAGCAATCAGCCCCAGCATTTT. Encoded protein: CASSESPRGSNQPQHF.

For the CDR3, the DNA is TGCGCCAGCAGCTTGGCGGGGGTGGTGAACAATGAGCAGTTCTTC. It translates to CASSLAGVVNNEQFF. The chain is built from TRBV5-1 and TRBJ2-1, with D tentatively TRBD2 (6 bases). This CDR3 has 15 residues. Trimming stripped 0 bases from V and 5 bases from J, with 12 bases between. CDR1 and CDR2 from the germline V gene are SGHRS and YFSETQ.

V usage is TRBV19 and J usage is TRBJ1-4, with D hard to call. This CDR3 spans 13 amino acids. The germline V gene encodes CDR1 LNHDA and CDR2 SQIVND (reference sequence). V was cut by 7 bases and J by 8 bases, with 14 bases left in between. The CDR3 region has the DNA TGTGCCAGTATGGGCAGTACACGAGAAAAACTGTTTTTT. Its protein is CASMGSTREKLFF.

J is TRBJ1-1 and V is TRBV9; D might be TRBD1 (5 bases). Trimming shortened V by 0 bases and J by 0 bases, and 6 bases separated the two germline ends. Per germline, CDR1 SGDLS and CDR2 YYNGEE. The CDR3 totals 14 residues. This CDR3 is CASSVGGVNTEAFF. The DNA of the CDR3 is TGTGCCAGCAGCGTAGGAGGGGTGAACACTGAAGCTTTCTTT.

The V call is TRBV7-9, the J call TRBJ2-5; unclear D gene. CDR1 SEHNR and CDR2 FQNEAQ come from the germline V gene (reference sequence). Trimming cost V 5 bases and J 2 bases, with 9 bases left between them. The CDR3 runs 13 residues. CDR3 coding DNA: TGTGCCAGCAGCCGCTATGGGCAAGAGACCCAGTACTTC. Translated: CASSRYGQETQYF.

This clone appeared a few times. This CDR3 is CAWSTTGAGELFF. The DNA of the CDR3 is TGTGCCTGGAGCACTACAGGGGCCGGGGAGCTGTTTTTT. The chain is built from TRBV30 and TRBJ2-2; TRBD1 matches at 7 bases. V shed 3 bases, J shed 6 bases, and the junction held 4 bases outside the gene matches. This CDR3 spans 13 amino acids. CDR1 GTSNPN and CDR2 SVGIG come from the germline V gene (reference sequence).